This T cell receptor (beta chain) came from a study of blood T cell repertoires in COVID-19. The wider study: PBMCs, B-cell-depleted T cells, or T cells were the source of the cDNA or gDNA that made up the material.

Germline-derived CDR1 and CDR2 are LNHDA and SQIVND (reference sequence). Trimming at V came to 4 bases and at J to 5 bases, leaving 5 bases not matched to a gene. The length of the CDR3 is 15 residues. Clinical history reported by participants formed the basis on which cohorts were assigned. Two negative PCRs, clearance, or symptom resolution had been documented for recovered Cohort 3 donors. The table came from immunoSEQ multiplex PCR; TCRdb's copy has only in-frame clones and leaves some out. This table has about 200,000 clones, roughly 90% appearing once. This sequence was found in a woman under 30 who had recovered from COVID-19. Sequencing was done on a sample of PBMCs or T cells enriched from blood (not recorded which). The J gene is TRBJ2-5, the V gene TRBV19; 12 bases match TRBD2. CDR3 in amino acids: CASSTPTSGGETQYF. DNA for the CDR3: TGTGCCAGTAGTACCCCAACTAGCGGGGGGGAGACCCAGTACTTC.